This T cell receptor (beta chain) is from a study of type 1 regulatory T cells. Study context: T-allo10 is a Tr1-enriched, alloantigen-specific CD4 T cell product made in vitro.

About this clonotype: Its antigen remains unidentified.

Study observations and caveats: Compared with non-type 1 regulatory T cells, type 1 regulatory T cells showed a more restricted TCR repertoire.

Germline lookup yields CDR1 SSHAT and CDR2 FNYEAQ (reference sequence). The CDR3 spans 16 residues. Unmatched junction bases numbered 4, after V lost 1 base and J lost 4 bases. Via MiXCR, TCRdb re-called the reads, giving one row per CDR3 protein. The sample lists approximately 6,000 distinct CDR3 sequences, around 30% occurring once. This receptor was obtained from a human donor in good health. The chain joins TRBV7-7 to TRBJ2-3, with TRBD2 matching over 11 bases. The sample comprised cultured type 1 regulatory T (Tr1) cells, either the whole culture or a sorted fraction (not recorded which). The CDR3 protein is CASSLGLAGFADTQYF. In DNA, the CDR3 is TGTGCCAGCAGCTTAGGACTAGCGGGATTTGCAGATACGCAGTATTTT. Together with reference TRBV7-7 and TRBJ2-3, the CDR3 gives the full variable domain: GAGVSQSPRYKVTKRGQDVTLRCDPISSHATLYWYQQALGQGPEFLTYFNYEAQPDKSGLPSDRFSAERPEGSISTLTIQRTEQRDSAMYRCASSLGLAGFADTQYFGPGTRLTVL.